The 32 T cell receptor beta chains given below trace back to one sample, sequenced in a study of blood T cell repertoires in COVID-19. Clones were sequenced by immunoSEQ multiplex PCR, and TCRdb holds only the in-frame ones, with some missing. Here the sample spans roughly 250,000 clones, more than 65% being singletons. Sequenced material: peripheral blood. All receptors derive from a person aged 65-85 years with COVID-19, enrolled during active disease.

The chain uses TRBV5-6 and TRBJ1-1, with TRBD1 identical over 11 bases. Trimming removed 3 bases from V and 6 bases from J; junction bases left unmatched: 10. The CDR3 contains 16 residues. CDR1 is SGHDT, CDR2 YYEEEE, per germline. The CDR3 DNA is TGTGCCAGCAGCTCGGACAGGGGGCGAGTCGTCGCTGAAGCTTTCTTT. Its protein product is CASSSDRGRVVAEAFF.

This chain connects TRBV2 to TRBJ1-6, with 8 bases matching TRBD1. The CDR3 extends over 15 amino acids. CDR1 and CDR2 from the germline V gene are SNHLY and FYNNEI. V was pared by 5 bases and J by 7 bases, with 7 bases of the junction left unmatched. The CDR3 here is CASSRTGKGNSPLHF. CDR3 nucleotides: TGTGCCAGCAGTCGGACAGGGAAGGGGAATTCACCCCTCCACTTT.

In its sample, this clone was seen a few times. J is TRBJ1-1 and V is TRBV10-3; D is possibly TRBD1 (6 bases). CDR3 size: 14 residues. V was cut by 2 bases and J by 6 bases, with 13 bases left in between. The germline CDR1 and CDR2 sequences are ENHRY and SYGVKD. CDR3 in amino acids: CAISEQGLVAEAFF. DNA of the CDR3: TGTGCCATCAGTGAGCAGGGGCTGGTGGCTGAAGCTTTCTTT.

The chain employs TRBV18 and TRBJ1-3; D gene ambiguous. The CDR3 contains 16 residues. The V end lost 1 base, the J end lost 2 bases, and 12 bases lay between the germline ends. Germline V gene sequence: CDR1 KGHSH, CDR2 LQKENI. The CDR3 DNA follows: TGTGCCAGCTCACCACTTCCCGCGAATACTGGAAACACCATATATTTT. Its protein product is CASSPLPANTGNTIYF.

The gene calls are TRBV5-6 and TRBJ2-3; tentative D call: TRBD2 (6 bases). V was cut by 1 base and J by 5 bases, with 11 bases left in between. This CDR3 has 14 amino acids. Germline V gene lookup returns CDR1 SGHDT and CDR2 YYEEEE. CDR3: CASSLRVGGDTQYF. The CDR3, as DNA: TGTGCCAGCAGCTTGCGGGTGGGAGGAGATACGCAGTATTTT.

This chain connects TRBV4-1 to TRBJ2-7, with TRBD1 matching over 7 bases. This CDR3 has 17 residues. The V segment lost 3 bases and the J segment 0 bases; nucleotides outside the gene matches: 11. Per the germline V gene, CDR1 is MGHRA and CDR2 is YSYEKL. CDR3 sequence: CASSHQGDRGVSYEQYF. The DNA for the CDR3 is TGCGCCAGCAGCCATCAGGGGGACAGAGGTGTCTCCTACGAGCAGTACTTC.

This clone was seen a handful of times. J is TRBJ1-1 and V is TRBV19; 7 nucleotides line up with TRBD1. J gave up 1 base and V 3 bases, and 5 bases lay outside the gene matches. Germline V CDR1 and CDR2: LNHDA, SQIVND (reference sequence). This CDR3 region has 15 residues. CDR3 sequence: CASSMGQLRNTEAFF. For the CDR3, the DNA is TGTGCCAGTAGTATGGGACAGCTGAGGAACACTGAAGCTTTCTTT.

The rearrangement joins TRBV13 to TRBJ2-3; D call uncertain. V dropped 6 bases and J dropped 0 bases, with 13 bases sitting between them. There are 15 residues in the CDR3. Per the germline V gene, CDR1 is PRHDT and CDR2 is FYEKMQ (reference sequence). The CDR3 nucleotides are TGTGCCAGCAGGGAGCAGAGGATAAGCACAGATACGCAGTATTTT. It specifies CASREQRISTDTQYF. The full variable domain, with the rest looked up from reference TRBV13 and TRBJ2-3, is AAGVIQSPRHLIKEKRETATLKCYPIPRHDTVYWYQQGPGQDPQFLISFYEKMQSDKGSIPDRFSAQQFSDYHSELNMSSLELGDSALYFCASREQRISTDTQYFGPGTRLTVL.

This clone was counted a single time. The CDR3 DNA follows: TGTGCCAGCAGTGAGAGCGGGAGGCAACAGTTCTTC. It specifies CASSESGRQQFF. The chain is built from TRBV6-4 and TRBJ2-1, with 9 bases identical to TRBD2. With 3 bases clipped from V and 13 bases from J, the junction kept 4 bases outside the gene matches. CDR3 size: 12 residues. CDR1 is MRHNA and CDR2 is SNTAGT in the germline V gene.

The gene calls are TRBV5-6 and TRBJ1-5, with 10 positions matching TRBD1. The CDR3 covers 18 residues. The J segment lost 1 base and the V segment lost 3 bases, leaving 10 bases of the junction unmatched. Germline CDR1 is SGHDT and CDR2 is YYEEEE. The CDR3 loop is CASSWTDRGLFSNQPQHF. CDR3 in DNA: TGTGCCAGCAGCTGGACCGACAGGGGGCTGTTCAGCAATCAGCCCCAGCATTTT.

As DNA, the CDR3 is TGTGCCAGCTCAGTGCCGGGACAGGGAAAAGAGACCCAGTACTTC. Protein sequence: CASSVPGQGKETQYF. The chain joins TRBV18 to TRBJ2-5; 9 nucleotides line up with TRBD1. This CDR3 has 15 residues. V lost 5 bases, J lost 3 bases, and 7 bases stayed unmatched. CDR1 is KGHSH and CDR2 is LQKENI in the germline V gene. Complete variable domain (other parts from reference TRBV18 and TRBJ2-5): NAGVMQNPRHLVRRRGQEARLRCSPMKGHSHVYWYRQLPEEGLKFMVYLQKENIIDESGMPKERFSAEFPKEGPSILRIQQVVRGDSAAYFCASSVPGQGKETQYFGPGTRLLVL.

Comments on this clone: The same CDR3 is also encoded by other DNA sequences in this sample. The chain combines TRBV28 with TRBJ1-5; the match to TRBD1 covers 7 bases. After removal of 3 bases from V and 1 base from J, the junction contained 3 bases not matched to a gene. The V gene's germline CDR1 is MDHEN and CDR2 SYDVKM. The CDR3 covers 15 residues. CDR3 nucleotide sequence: TGTGCCAGCAGTTTGCCAGGGGGAAGCAATCAGCCCCAGCATTTT. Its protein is CASSLPGGSNQPQHF.

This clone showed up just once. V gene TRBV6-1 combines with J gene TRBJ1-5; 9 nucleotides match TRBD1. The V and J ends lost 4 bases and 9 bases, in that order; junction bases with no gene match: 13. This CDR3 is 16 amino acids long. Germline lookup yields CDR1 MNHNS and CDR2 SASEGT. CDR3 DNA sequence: TGTGCCAGCAGTGCCGGGACAGGGTCTAGAGAAGGGCCCCAGCATTTT. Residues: CASSAGTGSREGPQHF.

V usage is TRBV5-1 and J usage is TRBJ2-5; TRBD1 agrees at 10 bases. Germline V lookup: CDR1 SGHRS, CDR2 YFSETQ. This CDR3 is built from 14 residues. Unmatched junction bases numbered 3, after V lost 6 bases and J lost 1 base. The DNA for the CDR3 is TGCGCCAGCAAAGGGACAGGGGTCCAAGAGACCCAGTACTTC. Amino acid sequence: CASKGTGVQETQYF.

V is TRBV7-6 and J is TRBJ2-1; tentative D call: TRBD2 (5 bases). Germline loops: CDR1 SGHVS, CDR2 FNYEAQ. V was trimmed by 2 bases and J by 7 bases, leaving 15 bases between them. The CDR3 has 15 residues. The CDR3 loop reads CASSLQRAHGNEQFF. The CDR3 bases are TGTGCCAGCAGCTTACAGAGGGCCCACGGTAATGAGCAGTTCTTC.

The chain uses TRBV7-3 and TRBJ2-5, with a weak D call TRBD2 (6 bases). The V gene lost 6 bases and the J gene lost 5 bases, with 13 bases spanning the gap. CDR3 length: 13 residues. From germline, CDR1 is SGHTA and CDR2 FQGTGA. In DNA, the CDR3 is TGTGCCAGCAGTTTACTAGCATTTGAGACCCAGTACTTC. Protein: CASSLLAFETQYF.

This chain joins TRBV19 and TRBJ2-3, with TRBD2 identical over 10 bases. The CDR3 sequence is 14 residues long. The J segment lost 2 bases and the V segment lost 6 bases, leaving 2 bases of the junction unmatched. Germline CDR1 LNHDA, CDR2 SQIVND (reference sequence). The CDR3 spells CASRLAGDTDTQYF. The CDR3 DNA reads TGTGCCAGTAGGCTAGCGGGGGACACAGATACGCAGTATTTT.

CDR3 in amino acids: CSVEGDGGSYEQYF. Here the CDR3 DNA reads TGCAGCGTTGAGGGCGATGGCGGGTCCTACGAGCAGTACTTC. The rearrangement uses TRBV29-1 and TRBJ2-7; D perhaps matches TRBD2 (5 bases). CDR1 is SQVTM, CDR2 ANQGSEA, per germline. V lost 3 bases, J lost 1 base, and 13 bases lay in between. The CDR3 has 14 residues.

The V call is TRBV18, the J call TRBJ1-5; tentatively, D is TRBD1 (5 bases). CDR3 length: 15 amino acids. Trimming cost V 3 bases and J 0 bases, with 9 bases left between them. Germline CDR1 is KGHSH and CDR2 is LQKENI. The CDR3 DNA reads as TGTGCCAGCTCACCGCGACAGAATAGCAATCAGCCCCAGCATTTT. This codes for CASSPRQNSNQPQHF.

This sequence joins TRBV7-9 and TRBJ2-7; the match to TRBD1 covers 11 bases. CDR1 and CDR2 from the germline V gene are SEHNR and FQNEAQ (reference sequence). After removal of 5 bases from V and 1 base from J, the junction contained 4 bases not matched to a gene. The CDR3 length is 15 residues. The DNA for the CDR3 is TGTGCCAGCAGCGACCGGGACAGGGGGTCCTACGAGCAGTACTTC. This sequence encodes CASSDRDRGSYEQYF.

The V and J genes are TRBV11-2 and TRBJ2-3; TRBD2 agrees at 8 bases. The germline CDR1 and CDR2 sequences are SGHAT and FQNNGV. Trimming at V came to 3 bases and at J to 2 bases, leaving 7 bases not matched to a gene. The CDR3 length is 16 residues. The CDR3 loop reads CASSLAGGPTTDTQYF. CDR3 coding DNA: TGTGCCAGCAGCTTGGCGGGGGGACCGACCACAGATACGCAGTATTTT.

The CDR3 loop reads CASSPTRGVGTEAFF. The CDR3 bases are TGTGCCAGCAGCCCGACGAGAGGTGTGGGCACTGAAGCTTTCTTT. This rearrangement joins TRBV11-2 to TRBJ1-1; D gene unclear. This CDR3 has 15 residues. V dropped 5 bases and J dropped 4 bases, with 17 bases sitting between them. Germline CDR1 and CDR2: SGHAT and FQNNGV. Complete variable domain (other parts from reference TRBV11-2 and TRBJ1-1): EAGVAQSPRYKIIEKRQSVAFWCNPISGHATLYWYQQILGQGPKLLIQFQNNGVVDDSQLPKDRFSAERLKGVDSTLKIQPAKLEDSAVYLCASSPTRGVGTEAFFGQGTRLTVV.

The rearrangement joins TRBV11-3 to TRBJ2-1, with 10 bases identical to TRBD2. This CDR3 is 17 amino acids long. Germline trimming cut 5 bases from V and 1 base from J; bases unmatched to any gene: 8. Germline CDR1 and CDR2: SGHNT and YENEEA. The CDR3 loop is CASSPGASGSSYNEQFF. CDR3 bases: TGTGCCAGCAGCCCGGGGGCTAGCGGGAGTTCCTACAATGAGCAGTTCTTC.

The CDR3 region is CANRDLQGARNSPLHF. The CDR3 DNA is TGTGCCAATAGAGACCTCCAGGGGGCGAGGAATTCACCCCTCCACTTT. The V and J genes are TRBV19 and TRBJ1-6, with 8 nucleotides matching TRBD1. V lost 10 bases and J lost 7; bases outside the gene matches: 15. Germline CDR1 and CDR2: LNHDA and SQIVND (reference sequence). The CDR3 is made up of 16 amino acids.

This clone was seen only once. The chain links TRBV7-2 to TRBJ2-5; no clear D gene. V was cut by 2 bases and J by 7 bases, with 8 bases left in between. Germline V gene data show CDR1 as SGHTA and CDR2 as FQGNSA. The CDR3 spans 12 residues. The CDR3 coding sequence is TGTGCCAGCAGCTTAAACTTTGCGACCCAGTACTTC. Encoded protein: CASSLNFATQYF.

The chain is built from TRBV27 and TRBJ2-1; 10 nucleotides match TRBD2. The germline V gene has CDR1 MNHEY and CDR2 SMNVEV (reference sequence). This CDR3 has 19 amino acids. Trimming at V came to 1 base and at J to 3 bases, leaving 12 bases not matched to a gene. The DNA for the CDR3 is TGTGCCAGCAGTTTATACTTCACGGCTAGCGGGAGTTACTACAATGAGCAGTTCTTC. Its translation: CASSLYFTASGSYYNEQFF.

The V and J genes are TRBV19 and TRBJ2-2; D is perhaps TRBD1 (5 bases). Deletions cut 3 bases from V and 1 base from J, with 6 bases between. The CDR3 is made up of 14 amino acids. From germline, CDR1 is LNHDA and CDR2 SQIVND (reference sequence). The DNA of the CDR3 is TGTGCCAGTAGTATCGGACAGAACACCGGGGAGCTGTTTTTT. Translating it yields CASSIGQNTGELFF.

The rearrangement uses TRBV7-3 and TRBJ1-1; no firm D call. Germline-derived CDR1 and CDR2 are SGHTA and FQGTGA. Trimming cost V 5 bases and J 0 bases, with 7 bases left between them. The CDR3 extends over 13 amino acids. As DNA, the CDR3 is TGTGCCAGCAGCACCTCGGTGAACACTGAAGCTTTCTTT. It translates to CASSTSVNTEAFF.

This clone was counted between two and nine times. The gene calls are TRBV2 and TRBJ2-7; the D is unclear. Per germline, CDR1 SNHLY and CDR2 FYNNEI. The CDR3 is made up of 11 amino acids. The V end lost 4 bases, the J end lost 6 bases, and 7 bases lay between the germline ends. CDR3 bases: TGTGCCAGCAGTGTATCGAGCGAGCAGTACTTC. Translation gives CASSVSSEQYF.

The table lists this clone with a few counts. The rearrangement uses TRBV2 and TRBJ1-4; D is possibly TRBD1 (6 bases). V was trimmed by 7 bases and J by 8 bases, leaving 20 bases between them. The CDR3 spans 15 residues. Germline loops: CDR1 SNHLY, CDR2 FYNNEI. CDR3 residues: CASKGVEGLREKLFF. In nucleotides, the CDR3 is TGTGCCAGCAAGGGGGTTGAGGGTTTAAGGGAAAAACTGTTTTTT.

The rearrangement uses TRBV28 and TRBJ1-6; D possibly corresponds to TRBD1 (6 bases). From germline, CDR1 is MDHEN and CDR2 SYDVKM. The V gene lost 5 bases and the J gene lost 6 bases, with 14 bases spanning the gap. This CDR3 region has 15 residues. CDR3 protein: CASSPVDRPNSPLHF. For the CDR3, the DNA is TGTGCCAGCAGTCCCGTGGACAGACCTAATTCACCCCTCCACTTT.

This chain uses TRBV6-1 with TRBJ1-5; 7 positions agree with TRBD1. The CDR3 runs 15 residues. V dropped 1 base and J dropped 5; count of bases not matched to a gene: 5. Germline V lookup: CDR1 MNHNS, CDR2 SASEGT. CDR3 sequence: CASSEEPGGYQPQHF. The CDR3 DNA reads TGTGCCAGCAGTGAAGAGCCAGGGGGATATCAGCCCCAGCATTTT.